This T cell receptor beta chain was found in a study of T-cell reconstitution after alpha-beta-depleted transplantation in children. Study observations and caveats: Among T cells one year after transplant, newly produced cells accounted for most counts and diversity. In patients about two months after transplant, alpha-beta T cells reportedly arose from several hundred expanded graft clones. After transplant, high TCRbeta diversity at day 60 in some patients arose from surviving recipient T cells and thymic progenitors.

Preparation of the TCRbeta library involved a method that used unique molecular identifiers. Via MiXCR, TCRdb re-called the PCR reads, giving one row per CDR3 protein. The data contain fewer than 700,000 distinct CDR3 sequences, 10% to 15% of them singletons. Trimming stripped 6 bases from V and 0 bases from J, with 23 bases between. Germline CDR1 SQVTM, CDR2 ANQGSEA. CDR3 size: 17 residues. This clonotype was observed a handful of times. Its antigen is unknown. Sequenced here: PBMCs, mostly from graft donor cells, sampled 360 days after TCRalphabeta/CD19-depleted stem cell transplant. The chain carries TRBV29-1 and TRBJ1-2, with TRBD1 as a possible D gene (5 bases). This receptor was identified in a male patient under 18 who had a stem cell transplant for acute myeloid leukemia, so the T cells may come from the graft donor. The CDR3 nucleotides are TGCAGCGTCTCTGCTTGGGACGTCCCGCGGGCTAACTATGGCTACACCTTC. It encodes CSVSAWDVPRANYGYTF.